The clone carrying this T cell receptor beta chain occurred once. These data are taken from a study of OX40 agonist ivuxolimab in advanced cancers. Looking at the study overall: At around 81% male, the cohort had a mean age of around 56 years, ranging from about 23 to 80.

The CDR3 spans 13 residues. V was trimmed by 3 bases and J by 7 bases, leaving 12 bases between them. Looked up from germline, CDR1 is MDHEN and CDR2 is SYDVKM. Sequencing was performed with immunoSEQ multiplex PCR; in TCRdb, only in-frame clones are kept and a portion is missing. This table holds about 49,000 clones, under 90% found once. The receptor's source is an adult with an advanced solid tumor such as melanoma, head and neck, liver or kidney cancer. Sequenced material: CD4+ or CD8+ T cells sorted from blood, taken in a trial of the OX40 agonist ivuxolimab. V is TRBV28 and J is TRBJ1-1; D possibly corresponds to TRBD1 (6 bases). The CDR3 DNA follows: TGTGCCAGCAGTTTGAGGGGAGGGGGTGAAGCTTTCTTT. This gives the protein CASSLRGGGEAFF.